This T cell receptor (beta chain) was retrieved from a study of lymphopenia after photon versus proton radiotherapy. The assay was immunoSEQ multiplex PCR, and TCRdb's table has in-frame clones only and misses some. The sample contains about 16,000 clones, 65% to 90% of which appear only once. CDR1 and CDR2 (germline): SGHVS, FNYEAQ. The ends were cut back, 5 bases at V and 3 bases at J, with 13 bases in the middle. This CDR3 has 14 amino acids. V gene TRBV7-6 combines with J gene TRBJ1-2; possibly TRBD1 for D (5 bases). The TCR originated in a man between 65 and 79 years old with pancreatic cancer. Sequencing was performed on peripheral blood, taken from a patient treated with proton-based radiotherapy. CDR3 bases: TGTGCCAGCAGCGGGGAGACAGAGGACTATGGCTACACCTTC. It yields the protein CASSGETEDYGYTF.